This TCR beta chain was obtained from a study of blood T cell repertoires in COVID-19. Across the whole study: Acute and convalescent COVID-19 samples came from the United States, Italy and Spain.

CDR1 is MDHEN and CDR2 is SYDVKM in the germline V gene. The V end lost 7 bases, the J end lost 4 bases, and 11 bases lay between the germline ends. The CDR3 covers 13 residues. The sample holds one count of this clone. The assay was immunoSEQ multiplex PCR, and TCRdb's table has in-frame clones only and misses some. Counted here are about 180,000 clones, 85% to 90% occurring once; the ten biggest clones make up around 13%. V usage is TRBV28 and J usage is TRBJ1-5; TRBD1 is a possible D gene (6 bases). The origin of this receptor is a woman between 65 and 79 years old with COVID-19, enrolled during active disease. The sample comprised peripheral blood. The CDR3 protein is CASTAQGNQPQHF. In nucleotides, the CDR3 is TGTGCCAGCACGGCACAGGGAAATCAGCCCCAGCATTTT.